This entry concerns a single T cell receptor (beta chain). The sample originates from a study of blood T cell repertoires in COVID-19. Study background: PBMCs, B-cell-depleted T cells, or T cells were the source of the cDNA or gDNA that made up the material.

In germline, CDR1 is SGHAT, CDR2 FQNNGV. V lost 0 bases to trimming and J lost 7 bases; unmatched junction nucleotides: 7. CDR3 length: 16 amino acids. Using immunoSEQ multiplex PCR, the repertoire was profiled, and TCRdb retains in-frame clones only, with some absent. The data show around 200,000 clones, with under 85% seen just once and approximately 9.8% held by the top ten. The chain links TRBV11-2 to TRBJ2-1; 9 nucleotides line up with TRBD2. This clonotype was obtained from an elderly woman with acute or convalescent COVID-19. Sequencing was carried out using peripheral blood. CDR3 sequence reads: CASSLDELAGPNEQFF. The CDR3 bases are TGTGCCAGCAGCTTAGATGAACTAGCGGGCCCAAATGAGCAGTTCTTC.